This entry lists 28 T cell receptor beta chains sequenced from one sample in a study of neurological immune-mediated disorders. From the 5' RACE reads, TCRdb called clonotypes with MiXCR, one entry per CDR3 protein. This sample has 65,000 to 75,000 distinct CDR3 sequences, with roughly 5% found just once. Material for sequencing was PBMCs. Receptors were obtained from a human donor with multiple sclerosis. The donor label of this sample is uncertain.

This clonotype has at least ten counts. The genes are TRBV12-5 and TRBJ2-1, with 9 bases matching TRBD1. CDR3 length equals 15 residues. Germline trimming cut 7 bases from V and 6 bases from J; bases unmatched to any gene: 10. From germline, CDR1 is LGHNT and CDR2 FRNRAP. CDR3 loop: CASAQHLGQGNEQFF. CDR3 coding DNA: TGTGCTAGTGCTCAACACCTGGGACAGGGCAATGAGCAGTTCTTC. The full variable domain, in which reference TRBV12-5 and TRBJ2-1 provide the parts outside the CDR3, is DARVTQTPRHKVTEMGQEVTMRCQPILGHNTVFWYRQTMMQGLELLAYFRNRAPLDDSGMPKDRFSAEMPDATLATLKIQPSEPRDSAVYFCASAQHLGQGNEQFFGPGTRLTVL.

Points on this clonotype: This may be a read error: a much more frequent sequence differs by one nucleotide. The rearrangement joins TRBV6-6 to TRBJ1-1; D gene uncertain. Germline CDR1 reads MNHNY; CDR2 reads SVGAGI (reference sequence). The CDR3 is made up of 12 amino acids. Here the CDR3 DNA reads TGTGCCAACAGTTACAGCGTCACTGAAGCTTTCTTT. This gives the protein CANSYSVTEAFF.

The rearrangement joins TRBV5-1 to TRBJ1-2; D gene ambiguous. Germline loops: CDR1 SGHRS, CDR2 YFSETQ. The V end lost 0 bases, the J end lost 3 bases, and 9 bases lay between the germline ends. This CDR3 is built from 14 residues. The CDR3 protein is CASSLAWEDYGYTF. The DNA of the CDR3 is TGCGCCAGCAGCTTGGCATGGGAAGACTATGGCTACACCTTC.

Many counts were recorded for this clonotype. The V and J genes are TRBV5-1 and TRBJ1-6; D gene uncertain. From germline, CDR1 is SGHRS and CDR2 YFSETQ. V lost 0 bases and J lost 6, with 10 bases in between. The CDR3 loop spans 15 amino acids. CDR3 nucleotides: TGCGCCAGCAGCTTGGACGTGCCGGGTAATTCACCCCTCCACTTT. This gives the protein CASSLDVPGNSPLHF. The whole variable domain, filled in from reference TRBV5-1 and TRBJ1-6, reads KAGVTQTPRYLIKTRGQQVTLSCSPISGHRSVSWYQQTPGQGLQFLFEYFSETQRNKGNFPGRFSGRQFSNSRSEMNVSTLELGDSALYLCASSLDVPGNSPLHFGNGTRLTVT.

Many counts were recorded for this clonotype. This sequence joins TRBV12-3 or TRBV12-4 and TRBJ2-7; 7 bases are shared with TRBD1. The CDR3 is 14 residues long. J was trimmed by 5 bases and V by 3 bases; bases with no gene match: 7. The chain's CDR3 is CASSFRQGSDEQYF. Written as DNA, the CDR3 is TGTGCCAGCAGTTTCCGACAGGGTTCAGACGAGCAGTACTTC.

This clonotype was detected ten times or more. The CDR3: CASSLSPGQGHQETQYF. CDR3 in DNA: TGTGCCAGCAGCTTGTCCCCTGGACAGGGGCACCAAGAGACCCAGTACTTC. The chain joins TRBV5-6 to TRBJ2-5, with 9 bases identical to TRBD1. Germline V gene data show CDR1 as SGHDT and CDR2 as YYEEEE. The V segment lost 1 base and the J segment 0 bases; nucleotides outside the gene matches: 7. This CDR3 is built from 17 residues.

This clonotype was seen many times. The rearrangement joins TRBV20-1 to TRBJ1-6, with 7 bases identical to TRBD1. This CDR3 spans 15 amino acids. CDR1 DFQATT and CDR2 SNEGSKA come from the germline V gene (reference sequence). The V gene end was trimmed by 6 bases and the J gene end by 7 bases; junction bases not matched to a gene: 12. The CDR3 region has the DNA TGCAGTGCCGCCAAAGGGGGCTCCCTCAATTCACCCCTCCACTTT. Protein: CSAAKGGSLNSPLHF.

The J gene is TRBJ1-6, the V gene TRBV6-1; D remains ambiguous. The CDR3 sequence is 12 residues long. Trimming stripped 3 bases from V and 9 bases from J, with 6 bases between. Germline loops: CDR1 MNHNS, CDR2 SASEGT. CDR3 loop: CASSEFGSPLHF. The CDR3 DNA follows: TGTGCCAGCAGTGAGTTTGGTTCACCCCTCCACTTT.

There are many counts of this clonotype. V gene TRBV2 combines with J gene TRBJ2-3, with TRBD2 matching 9 bases. Trimming removed 8 bases from V and 1 base from J; junction bases left unmatched: 10. Looked up from germline, CDR1 is SNHLY and CDR2 is FYNNEI. The CDR3 totals 16 residues. The CDR3, as DNA: TGTGCCAGCGGCGGCCTAGCGGGGTTTCGCACAGATACGCAGTATTTT. Translated, it gives CASGGLAGFRTDTQYF.

This clonotype came up many times. The rearrangement joins TRBV20-1 to TRBJ1-3; D uncertain. The V gene's germline CDR1 is DFQATT and CDR2 SNEGSKA (reference sequence). V shed 5 bases and J shed 0 bases, with 8 bases lying between them. There are 13 residues in the CDR3. CDR3 sequence (DNA): TGCAGTGCTGGGCGGGTCTCTGGAAACACCATATATTTT. The encoded protein is CSAGRVSGNTIYF.

This clonotype was observed many times. In DNA form, the CDR3 reads TGTGCCAGCAGCCTAACCGGGACAGGCCTAGGGGGGTACAATGAGCAGTTCTTC. Its translation is CASSLTGTGLGGYNEQFF. The chain carries TRBV7-2 and TRBJ2-1; 8 bases map to TRBD1. The V gene end was trimmed by 5 bases and the J gene end by 4 bases; junction bases not matched to a gene: 16. Germline CDR1 is SGHTA and CDR2 is FQGNSA. The CDR3 contains 18 residues.

This clonotype has ten or more counts. The chain carries TRBV4-1 and TRBJ2-1; maybe TRBD2 (7 bases). V dropped 5 bases and J dropped 7 bases, with 24 bases sitting between them. The CDR3 totals 17 residues. Germline V gene sequence: CDR1 MGHRA, CDR2 YSYEKL. As DNA, the CDR3 is TGCGCCAGCAGCTTGGCCGAACTAGGGGGGGTCCGAAATGAGCAGTTCTTC. Residues: CASSLAELGGVRNEQFF.

This clonotype was detected many times. The chain links TRBV18 to TRBJ2-7; TRBD1 aligns across 8 bases. The germline V gene has CDR1 KGHSH and CDR2 LQKENI. This CDR3 comprises 13 residues. After removal of 3 bases from V and 6 bases from J, the junction contained 4 bases not matched to a gene. CDR3 in amino acids: CASSPGQGSEQYF. In DNA form, the CDR3 reads TGTGCCAGCTCACCCGGACAGGGAAGCGAGCAGTACTTC.

Many counts were recorded for this clonotype. The chain couples TRBV5-1 to TRBJ1-2; 7 bases match TRBD1. CDR3 length: 13 amino acids. After removal of 2 bases from V and 6 bases from J, the junction contained 4 bases not matched to a gene. CDR1 is SGHRS and CDR2 is YFSETQ in the germline V gene. The CDR3 spells CASSFGQGDGYTF. The CDR3 DNA reads TGCGCCAGCAGCTTCGGCCAGGGGGATGGCTACACCTTC.

This clonotype was seen many times. This rearrangement joins TRBV11-2 to TRBJ2-3; D might be TRBD1 (6 bases). Trimming left V 3 bases short and J 7 bases short, with 14 bases between. The CDR3 consists of 14 residues. The V gene's germline CDR1 is SGHAT and CDR2 FQNNGV. This chain's CDR3 is CASSFTQGFNTQYF. The CDR3 nucleotides are TGTGCCAGCAGCTTTACACAGGGATTCAATACGCAGTATTTT.

This clonotype is judged medium-sized. The V and J genes are TRBV7-9 and TRBJ2-7; 8 nucleotides agree with TRBD1. The CDR3 contains 14 residues. V lost 5 bases to trimming and J lost 6 bases; unmatched junction nucleotides: 9. The germline gives CDR1 SEHNR, CDR2 FQNEAQ (reference sequence). CDR3 sequence (DNA): TGTGCCAGCAGCGTCCGGGACAGGCAGGGCGAGCAGTACTTC. Amino acids: CASSVRDRQGEQYF.

This clonotype was detected ten times or more. The chain employs TRBV5-1 and TRBJ2-2, with D possibly being TRBD1 or TRBD2 (5 bases each). Germline V gene data show CDR1 as SGHRS and CDR2 as YFSETQ. The CDR3 sequence is 17 residues long. Trimming pared 0 bases from V and 3 bases from J, leaving 15 bases between. This CDR3 is CASSLGRGLGDTGELFF. CDR3 bases: TGCGCCAGCAGCTTGGGTAGAGGCCTGGGGGACACCGGGGAGCTGTTTTTT.

This clonotype was seen repeatedly, ten times or more. The V call is TRBV3-1, the J call TRBJ2-1, with D possibly matching TRBD1 (6 bases). The CDR3 consists of 16 residues. Germline V gene data show CDR1 as LGHDT and CDR2 as YNNKEL (reference sequence). Deletions cut 4 bases from V and 10 bases from J, with 23 bases between. CDR3 loop: CASSRPMGVTDSEQFF. The CDR3 nucleotides are TGTGCCAGCAGCCGCCCCATGGGGGTCACGGACAGCGAGCAGTTCTTC.

The sample holds a few counts of this clonotype. The chain links TRBV7-8 to TRBJ2-5; TRBD1 aligns across 7 bases. The V gene end was trimmed by 4 bases and the J gene end by 2 bases; junction bases not matched to a gene: 4. The CDR3 contains 14 residues. CDR1 and CDR2 from the germline V gene are SGHVS and FQNEAQ. The CDR3 region is CASSSGQLQETQYF. The CDR3 nucleotides are TGTGCCAGCAGCTCGGGACAGCTACAAGAGACCCAGTACTTC.

This clonotype has ten or more counts. The chain employs TRBV10-3 and TRBJ2-3, with a weak D call TRBD1 (7 bases). The CDR3 runs 17 residues. V was pared by 8 bases and J by 0 bases, with 21 bases between. The germline V gene has CDR1 ENHRY and CDR2 SYGVKD. The CDR3 sequence is CAIRGGQDPTSTDTQYF. DNA of the CDR3: TGTGCCATCCGGGGAGGACAGGACCCTACCAGCACAGATACGCAGTATTTT.

This clonotype was seen at least ten times. This rearrangement joins TRBV6-5 to TRBJ1-2, with 7 bases matching TRBD1. CDR1 and CDR2 from the germline V gene are MNHEY and SVGAGI. This CDR3 is built from 13 residues. V dropped 6 bases and J dropped 8; count of bases not matched to a gene: 9. CDR3 DNA sequence: TGTGCCAGCAGGGGTACAGGGGTCGAAGGCTACACCTTC. Translated, it gives CASRGTGVEGYTF.

This clonotype was seen many times. The chain combines TRBV5-5 with TRBJ2-2, with D possibly TRBD2 on 5 matching bases. Trimming took off 6 bases at V and 7 bases at J, with 13 bases between the two ends. The CDR3 covers 13 residues. Per germline, CDR1 SGHKS and CDR2 YYEKEE (reference sequence). CDR3: CASNLLVSGELFF. CDR3 nucleotides: TGTGCCAGCAACCTACTAGTCAGCGGGGAGCTGTTTTTT.

This clonotype has a count of ten or more. The chain uses TRBV5-1 and TRBJ2-3, with 8 bases that match TRBD2. The CDR3 totals 18 residues. The germline CDR1 and CDR2 sequences are SGHRS and YFSETQ. With 4 bases clipped from V and 9 bases from J, the junction kept 22 bases outside the gene matches. CDR3 residues: CASSPGREGWIAGKTQYF. CDR3 bases: TGCGCCAGCAGCCCGGGCCGGGAGGGGTGGATTGCTGGTAAGACGCAGTATTTT.

This clonotype has ten or more counts. The chain uses TRBV20-1 and TRBJ1-2; a possible D gene is TRBD1 (5 bases). The CDR3 has 15 residues. Germline loops: CDR1 DFQATT, CDR2 SNEGSKA (reference sequence). Trimming cost V 6 bases and J 0 bases, with 17 bases left between them. The CDR3 DNA sequence: TGCAGTGCCAGGGACGGGACGGGAGCTAACTATGGCTACACCTTC. The encoded protein is CSARDGTGANYGYTF.

This clonotype was observed many times. The V gene is TRBV12-5, the J gene TRBJ2-1, with TRBD1 as a possible D gene (6 bases). V was clipped by 6 bases and J by 9 bases, with 15 bases between them. The CDR3 extends over 13 amino acids. Germline-derived CDR1 and CDR2 are LGHNT and FRNRAP. The CDR3 DNA is TGTGCTAGTGGGGCCACAGGGTTTGGTGAGCAGTTCTTC. Its protein is CASGATGFGEQFF.

This clonotype was recorded many times. The rearrangement links TRBV18 to TRBJ2-1, with 9 bases aligning to TRBD2. The CDR3 loop spans 17 amino acids. Unmatched junction bases numbered 7, after V lost 0 bases and J lost 4 bases. Germline V CDR1 and CDR2: KGHSH, LQKENI. CDR3 loop: CASSPPGSLAGYNEQFF. The CDR3 DNA follows: TGTGCCAGCTCACCACCGGGCAGTCTAGCGGGATACAATGAGCAGTTCTTC.

This clonotype has at least ten counts. This chain joins TRBV20-1 and TRBJ1-1; no reliable D call. Trimming cost V 3 bases and J 3 bases, with 11 bases left between them. The CDR3 length is 13 residues. Germline V gene lookup returns CDR1 DFQATT and CDR2 SNEGSKA (reference sequence). The chain's CDR3 is CSASKGGDTEAFF. DNA for the CDR3: TGCAGTGCTAGTAAGGGAGGTGACACTGAAGCTTTCTTT.

At least ten counts were recorded for this clonotype. The chain employs TRBV29-1 and TRBJ2-5, with unresolved D. With 2 bases removed from V and 5 bases from J, the gap between germline ends came to 6 bases. Germline V gives CDR1 SQVTM, CDR2 ANQGSEA. This CDR3 is 11 amino acids long. The CDR3 DNA follows: TGCAGCGTTGAACTTGGGGAGACCCAGTACTTC. Its translation: CSVELGETQYF. Using reference TRBV29-1 and TRBJ2-5 for the parts outside the CDR3, the full variable domain is SAVISQKPSRDICQRGTSLTIQCQVDSQVTMMFWYRQQPGQSLTLIATANQGSEATYESGFVIDKFPISRPNLTFSTLTVSNMSPEDSSIYLCSVELGETQYFGPGTRLLVL.